This T cell receptor (beta chain) was sequenced during a study of T cell responses to AZD1222 COVID-19 vaccine. As to this clone: Its antigen is not known.

Produced via immunoSEQ multiplex PCR; TCRdb's table is partial and in-frame only. The repertoire has 150,000 to 200,000 clones, 90% to 95% of them found once; the top ten carry approximately 0.6%. V dropped 6 bases and J dropped 3 bases, with 8 bases sitting between them. The CDR3 is made up of 12 amino acids. Per germline, CDR1 LNHDA and CDR2 SQIVND (reference sequence). Whole-study results and caveats: Receipt of two AZD1222 doses was followed by a rise in Spike-specific TCR breadth and depth. Dominant at 160-218 and 743-854, vaccine-associated CD4 TCRs also spanned spike. Donors, mostly white British, included more females; clonal diversity was possibly underestimated. Nearly half of spike-specific TCRs reportedly target variant regions that are unmutated in the B.1.351 and B.1.1.7 variants.

This chain uses TRBV19 with TRBJ1-2; D remains ambiguous. The TCR originated in an adult in good health. Here the sequenced sample was peripheral blood, taken on day 0 of AZD1222 vaccination. DNA of the CDR3: TGTGCCAGTAGACTGGGCGACTATGGCTACACCTTC. The encoded protein is CASRLGDYGYTF.